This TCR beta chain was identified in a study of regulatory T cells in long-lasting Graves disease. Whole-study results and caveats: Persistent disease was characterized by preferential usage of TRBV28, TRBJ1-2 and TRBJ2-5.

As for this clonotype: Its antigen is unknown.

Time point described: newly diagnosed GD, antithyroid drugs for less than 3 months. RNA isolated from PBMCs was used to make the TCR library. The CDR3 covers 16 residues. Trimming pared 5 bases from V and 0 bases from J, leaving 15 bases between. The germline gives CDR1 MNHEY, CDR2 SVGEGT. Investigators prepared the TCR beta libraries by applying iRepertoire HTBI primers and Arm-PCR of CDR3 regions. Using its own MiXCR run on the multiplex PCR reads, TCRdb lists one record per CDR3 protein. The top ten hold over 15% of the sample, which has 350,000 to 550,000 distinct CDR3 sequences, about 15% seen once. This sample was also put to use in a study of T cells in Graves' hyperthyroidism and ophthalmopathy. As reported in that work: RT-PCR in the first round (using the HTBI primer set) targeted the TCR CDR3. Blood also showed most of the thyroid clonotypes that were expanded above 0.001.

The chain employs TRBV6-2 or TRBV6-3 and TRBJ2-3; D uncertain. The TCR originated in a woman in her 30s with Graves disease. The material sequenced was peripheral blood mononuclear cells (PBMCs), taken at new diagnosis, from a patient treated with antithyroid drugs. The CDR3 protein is CASSRPGSPSTDTQYF. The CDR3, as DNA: TGTGCCAGCAGTAGGCCCGGGTCCCCTAGCACAGATACGCAGTATTTT.